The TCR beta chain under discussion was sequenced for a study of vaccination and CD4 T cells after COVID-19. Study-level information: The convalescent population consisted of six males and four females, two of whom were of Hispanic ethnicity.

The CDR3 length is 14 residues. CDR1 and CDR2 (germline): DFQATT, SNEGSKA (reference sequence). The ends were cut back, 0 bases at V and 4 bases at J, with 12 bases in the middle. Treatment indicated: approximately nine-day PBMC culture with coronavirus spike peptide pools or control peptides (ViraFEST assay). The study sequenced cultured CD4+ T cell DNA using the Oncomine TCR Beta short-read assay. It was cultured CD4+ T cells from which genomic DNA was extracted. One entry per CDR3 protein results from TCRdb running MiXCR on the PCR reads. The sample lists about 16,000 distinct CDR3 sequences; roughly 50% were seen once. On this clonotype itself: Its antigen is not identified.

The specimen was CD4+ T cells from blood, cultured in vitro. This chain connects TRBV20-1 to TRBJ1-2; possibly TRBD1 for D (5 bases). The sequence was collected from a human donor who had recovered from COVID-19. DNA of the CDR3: TGCAGTGCTAGAGATTGGGAGGGGACCTATGGCTACACCTTC. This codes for CSARDWEGTYGYTF.